The source of this TCR beta chain is a study of blood T cell repertoires in COVID-19. Some clones are missing from TCRdb's copy, which holds only in-frame ones; the method was immunoSEQ multiplex PCR. The data contain 98,000 or so clones, more than 80% of them seen just once; the ten biggest clones take up 20% to 30%. CDR3 length equals 13 residues. V lost 4 bases and J 3 bases, leaving 9 bases between the germline ends. Germline values: CDR1 SNHLY, CDR2 FYNNEI. The chain joins TRBV2 to TRBJ1-2; no clear D. The TCR sequence derives from a man in his sixties with acute or convalescent COVID-19. Sequenced input: peripheral blood. The CDR3 reads CASSVVFDYGYTF. The CDR3 region has the DNA TGTGCCAGCAGTGTAGTATTTGACTATGGCTACACCTTC.